The 26 T cell receptor beta chains presented below share a single source sample, sequenced in a study of T cell responses to AZD1222 COVID-19 vaccine. Repertoires were generated with immunoSEQ multiplex PCR, while TCRdb's copy carries only in-frame clones and drops some. Found here are under 95,000 clones, roughly 90% of them singletons; the top ten hold 6.9%. Here the sequenced sample was peripheral blood, taken 28 days after the second AZD1222 dose. The receptors come from an adult who received the AZD1222 COVID-19 vaccine.

The V call is TRBV4-3, the J call TRBJ2-1, with 10 nucleotides matching TRBD2. The CDR3 length is 17 residues. V shed 4 bases and J 8 bases; nucleotides not matched to a gene: 14. Germline V gene lookup returns CDR1 LGHNA and CDR2 YSLEER. CDR3 DNA: TGCGCCAGCAGCCCTCATCCAGCGGGAGGGCCTCGAGATGAGCAGTTCTTC. Translated: CASSPHPAGGPRDEQFF.

This chain joins TRBV10-3 and TRBJ1-1; D is unresolved. The length of the CDR3 is 12 residues. Looked up from germline, CDR1 is ENHRY and CDR2 is SYGVKD. V lost 0 bases, J lost 9 bases, and 8 bases lay in between. CDR3 amino acids: CAISESGDKAFF. The CDR3 DNA sequence: TGTGCCATCAGTGAGTCAGGAGACAAAGCTTTCTTT.

Only one count was recorded for this clone. V and J are TRBV5-8 and TRBJ1-6, with D perhaps TRBD1 (6 bases). This CDR3 has 17 residues. Trimming left V 4 bases short and J 8 bases short, with 22 bases between. The germline V gene has CDR1 SGHTS and CDR2 YDEGEE. Here the CDR3 reads CASSRSDRTGPDSPLHF. CDR3 in DNA: TGTGCCAGCAGCCGTTCAGACCGTACAGGGCCCGATTCACCCCTCCACTTT. The variable domain in full, completed from reference TRBV5-8 and TRBJ1-6, reads EAGVTQSPTHLIKTRGQQATLRCSPISGHTSVYWYQQALGLGLQFLLWYDEGEERNRGNFPPRFSGRQFPNYSSELNVNALELEDSALYLCASSRSDRTGPDSPLHFGNGTRLTVT.

This chain links TRBV27 with TRBJ1-5; 7 bases match TRBD1. V gave up 4 bases and J gave up 3 bases; unmatched junction bases: 6. CDR3 size: 15 residues. Germline lookup yields CDR1 MNHEY and CDR2 SMNVEV (reference sequence). The CDR3 nucleotides read TGTGCCAGCAGTTCGACGACAGGGATCAATCAGCCCCAGCATTTT. Translating gives CASSSTTGINQPQHF.

This chain joins TRBV27 and TRBJ2-7; D might be TRBD1 (6 bases). V was cut by 2 bases and J by 0 bases, with 11 bases left in between. The CDR3 totals 15 residues. Germline V lookup: CDR1 MNHEY, CDR2 SMNVEV (reference sequence). The CDR3 DNA reads as TGTGCCAGCAGTTTACTAACAGGGAGCTCCTACGAGCAGTACTTC. This gives the protein CASSLLTGSSYEQYF.

The genes are TRBV29-1 and TRBJ1-1; D possibly corresponds to TRBD1 (6 bases). CDR3 length equals 16 residues. V lost 5 bases and J 3 bases, leaving 22 bases between the germline ends. Germline V lookup: CDR1 SQVTM, CDR2 ANQGSEA. The CDR3 is CSVFDRKWDGDTEAFF. The DNA of the CDR3 is TGCAGCGTTTTCGACAGGAAATGGGATGGGGACACTGAAGCTTTCTTT.

The count of this clone is one. The rearrangement uses TRBV11-2 and TRBJ1-2; D remains ambiguous. CDR1 is SGHAT and CDR2 is FQNNGV in the germline V gene. There are 12 residues in the CDR3. V was trimmed by 5 bases and J by 6 bases, leaving 10 bases between them. The CDR3 loop reads CASSPDWNGYTF. CDR3 coding DNA: TGTGCCAGCAGCCCCGATTGGAATGGCTACACCTTC.

J is TRBJ2-7 and V is TRBV3-1 (or the pseudogene TRBV3-2); 13 bases line up with TRBD2. Losses at the gene ends were 4 bases for V and 3 bases for J; bases not matched to a gene: 3. This CDR3 region has 15 residues. Germline V gene sequence: CDR1 LGHDT, CDR2 YNNKEL (reference sequence). CDR3 nucleotide sequence: TGTGCCAGCAGCCTCCGGACTAGCGGGAGCTACGAGCAGTACTTC. Protein product: CASSLRTSGSYEQYF.

This clone was counted once. This chain joins TRBV28 and TRBJ1-2; the match to TRBD1 covers 7 bases. J gave up 7 bases and V 3 bases, and 8 bases lay outside the gene matches. The germline gives CDR1 MDHEN, CDR2 SYDVKM. This CDR3 has 14 amino acids. The CDR3 spells CASSFPGGLGGYTF. The CDR3 DNA reads TGTGCCAGCAGTTTCCCAGGGGGTCTTGGTGGCTACACCTTC.

The V gene is TRBV5-4, the J gene TRBJ2-5; 9 bases are a match to TRBD2. V lost 4 bases, J lost 2 bases, and 9 bases stayed unmatched. Germline lookup yields CDR1 SGHNT and CDR2 YYREEE (reference sequence). CDR3 length equals 16 residues. The CDR3: CASSPGRLAGQETQYF. In DNA, the CDR3 is TGTGCCAGCAGCCCCGGGAGGCTAGCGGGGCAAGAGACCCAGTACTTC.

The V call is TRBV19, the J call TRBJ2-2; 8 bases are shared with TRBD2. This CDR3 comprises 17 residues. The V and J ends lost 5 bases and 3 bases, in that order; junction bases with no gene match: 11. Germline V gene lookup returns CDR1 LNHDA and CDR2 SQIVND (reference sequence). CDR3 bases: TGTGCCAGTAGTCACCGAGCCGGGACTAGGCACACCGGGGAGCTGTTTTTT. Its protein is CASSHRAGTRHTGELFF.

V and J are TRBV6-6 and TRBJ2-7; 9 bases map to TRBD2. Unmatched junction bases numbered 10, after V lost 2 bases and J lost 5 bases. CDR3 length: 16 residues. Germline V CDR1 and CDR2: MNHNY, SVGAGI (reference sequence). The CDR3 loop reads CASSYGGGRAGDEQYF. Written as DNA, the CDR3 is TGTGCCAGCAGTTACGGGGGCGGGAGGGCCGGCGACGAGCAGTACTTC.

CDR3 sequence: CASSLGVASNEQFF. CDR3 nucleotide sequence: TGTGCCAGCAGCTTAGGGGTGGCAAGTAATGAGCAGTTCTTC. The chain employs TRBV11-3 and TRBJ2-1, with D hard to call. The CDR3 has 14 amino acids. Trimming took off 1 base at V and 7 bases at J, with 11 bases between the two ends. Germline CDR1 and CDR2: SGHNT and YENEEA.

This chain joins TRBV3-1 (or the pseudogene TRBV3-2) and TRBJ2-1; D gene uncertain. Germline values: CDR1 LGHDT, CDR2 YNNKEL (reference sequence). The CDR3 contains 16 residues. V lost 0 bases and J lost 6, with 15 bases in between. The CDR3 here is CASSQDLGGTSNEQFF. The CDR3 nucleotides read TGTGCCAGCAGCCAAGATCTTGGCGGAACGAGCAATGAGCAGTTCTTC.

Only one count was recorded for this clone. The rearrangement uses TRBV5-1 and TRBJ1-4; 7 nucleotides line up with TRBD1. There are 14 residues in the CDR3. V lost 4 bases to trimming and J lost 3 bases; unmatched junction nucleotides: 3. Germline V lookup: CDR1 SGHRS, CDR2 YFSETQ. CDR3 sequence (DNA): TGCGCCAGCAGCACCGGGACAGCTAATGAAAAACTGTTTTTT. Protein sequence: CASSTGTANEKLFF.

The rearrangement uses TRBV29-1 and TRBJ1-2; tentatively, D is TRBD1 (6 bases). V was cut by 6 bases and J by 6 bases, with 14 bases left in between. The CDR3 contains 12 residues. The germline gives CDR1 SQVTM, CDR2 ANQGSEA. CDR3 protein: CSVDSTGHGYTF. For the CDR3, the DNA is TGCAGCGTGGACAGCACGGGACATGGCTACACCTTC.

The J gene is TRBJ1-6, the V gene TRBV14; 9 nucleotides align to TRBD1. CDR1 is SGHDN, CDR2 FVKESK, per germline. V dropped 4 bases and J dropped 6; count of bases not matched to a gene: 4. This CDR3 is 15 amino acids long. CDR3 loop: CASSPGTGSNSPLHF. CDR3 sequence (DNA): TGTGCCAGCAGCCCCGGGACAGGGTCTAATTCACCCCTCCACTTT.

CDR3 DNA: TGTGCCTGGAGCCCTCAGAGCATGGAGCAGTTCTTC. It specifies CAWSPQSMEQFF. V and J are TRBV30 and TRBJ2-1; D is undetermined. The CDR3 spans 12 residues. Per the germline V gene, CDR1 is GTSNPN and CDR2 is SVGIG (reference sequence). V lost 3 bases, J lost 10 bases, and 13 bases lay in between.

The J gene is TRBJ2-1, the V gene TRBV2; D unresolved. Germline-derived CDR1 and CDR2 are SNHLY and FYNNEI. V was clipped by 8 bases and J by 8 bases, with 13 bases between them. The CDR3 runs 12 residues. The CDR3 loop reads CASSLSRHEQFF. The DNA of the CDR3 is TGTGCCAGCTCTCTATCTCGACATGAGCAGTTCTTC.

The chain joins TRBV20-1 to TRBJ1-5, with 7 bases lining up with TRBD1. Germline lookup yields CDR1 DFQATT and CDR2 SNEGSKA (reference sequence). This CDR3 has 15 amino acids. V gave up 3 bases and J gave up 2 bases; unmatched junction bases: 7. The CDR3 loop reads CSASMAGGGNQPQHF. CDR3 bases: TGCAGTGCTAGTATGGCAGGGGGGGGCAATCAGCCCCAGCATTTT.

The chain employs TRBV2 and TRBJ2-6; D not resolved. Trimming took 7 bases from V and 2 from J, leaving 12 bases between them. The CDR3 covers 15 residues. Germline V gene data show CDR1 as SNHLY and CDR2 as FYNNEI. The CDR3, as DNA: TGTGCCAGCACCTCCCATCAAACTGGGGCCAACGTCCTGACTTTC. This encodes CASTSHQTGANVLTF.

The genes are TRBV29-1 and TRBJ2-7, with D perhaps TRBD1 or TRBD2 (5 bases each). The CDR3 has 13 residues. Germline V gene sequence: CDR1 SQVTM, CDR2 ANQGSEA. The germline V and J ends were trimmed by 5 bases and 2 bases, with 13 bases remaining between them. Here the CDR3 reads CSVTGTATYEQYF. In DNA form, the CDR3 reads TGCAGCGTTACCGGGACGGCTACCTACGAGCAGTACTTC.

J is TRBJ1-1 and V is TRBV6-5, with D tentatively TRBD1 (5 bases). The CDR3 runs to 15 residues. Looked up from germline, CDR1 is MNHEY and CDR2 is SVGAGI. Trimming pared 5 bases from V and 0 bases from J, leaving 13 bases between. CDR3 residues: CASSPRGGMNTEAFF. CDR3 in DNA: TGTGCCAGCAGTCCCCGCGGGGGAATGAACACTGAAGCTTTCTTT.

The chain employs TRBV4-1 and TRBJ2-7, with D tentatively TRBD1 (6 bases). From germline, CDR1 is MGHRA and CDR2 YSYEKL. The CDR3 totals 14 residues. V shed 4 bases and J shed 0 bases, with 10 bases lying between them. The CDR3 DNA reads as TGCGCCAGCAGCCCAGGGGACAACTCCTACGAGCAGTACTTC. Protein product: CASSPGDNSYEQYF.

This clone has more than one count but fewer than ten. This chain links TRBV7-2 with TRBJ2-7, with TRBD2 matching over 13 bases. The V gene end was trimmed by 5 bases and the J gene end by 5 bases; junction bases not matched to a gene: 9. The CDR3 totals 16 residues. Germline CDR1 reads SGHTA; CDR2 reads FQGNSA. Here the CDR3 reads CASSPELAGGPHEQYF. Written as DNA, the CDR3 is TGTGCCAGCAGCCCAGAACTAGCGGGAGGGCCCCACGAGCAGTACTTC.

The CDR3 region has the DNA TGTGCCAGCAGCTTAGTAACAGGGAACTACGAGCAGTACTTC. This codes for CASSLVTGNYEQYF. The chain is built from TRBV11-2 and TRBJ2-7; D perhaps matches TRBD1 (6 bases). The CDR3 has 14 residues. V shed 1 base and J shed 3 bases, with 10 bases lying between them. The V gene's germline CDR1 is SGHAT and CDR2 FQNNGV.